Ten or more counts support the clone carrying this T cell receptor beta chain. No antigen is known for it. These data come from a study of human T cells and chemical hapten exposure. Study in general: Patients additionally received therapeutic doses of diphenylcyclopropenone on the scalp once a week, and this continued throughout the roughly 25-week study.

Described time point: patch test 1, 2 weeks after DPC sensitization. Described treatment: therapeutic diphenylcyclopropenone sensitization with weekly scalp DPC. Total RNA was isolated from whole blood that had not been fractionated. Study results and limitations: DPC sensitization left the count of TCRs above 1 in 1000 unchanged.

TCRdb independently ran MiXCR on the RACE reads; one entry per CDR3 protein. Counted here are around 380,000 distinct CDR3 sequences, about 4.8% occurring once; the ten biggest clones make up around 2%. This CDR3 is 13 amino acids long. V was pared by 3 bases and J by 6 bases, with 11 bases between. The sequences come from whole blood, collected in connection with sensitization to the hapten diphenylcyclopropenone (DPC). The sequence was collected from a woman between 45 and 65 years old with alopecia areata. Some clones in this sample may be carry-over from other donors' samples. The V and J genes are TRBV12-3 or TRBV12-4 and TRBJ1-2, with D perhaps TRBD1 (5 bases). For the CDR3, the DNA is TGTGCCAGCAGTTTGCGCAGCAGGGATGGCTACACCTTC. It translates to CASSLRSRDGYTF.